A selection of T cell receptor beta chains follows, all from one sample in a study of blood T cell repertoires in COVID-19. Sequencing used immunoSEQ multiplex PCR; TCRdb keeps in-frame clones, though not all of them. The table has 60,000 to 85,000 clones, about 88% seen once. The sequenced sample consisted of peripheral blood. The receptors were sampled from a woman between 50 and 59 years old with active COVID-19. Both conserved end residues are part of each CDR3. A D gene is named only where the DNA matches it firmly. Rows give clone size only sometimes, using once, few, many, or a class for an expanded clone.

V gene: TRBV5-1; D gene: -; clone size: -; J gene: TRBJ2-7; CDR3 protein: CASSFRAGNYYEQYF; CDR3 DNA: TGCGCCAGCAGCTTTCGGGCAGGGAATTACTACGAGCAGTACTTC
V gene: TRBV11-2; D gene: -; clone size: -; J gene: TRBJ1-3; CDR3 protein: CASSLGRPSQDTIYF; CDR3 DNA: TGTGCCAGCAGCTTAGGGCGGCCCTCTCAAGACACCATATATTTT
V gene: TRBV4-2; D gene: TRBD2; clone size: once; J gene: TRBJ2-7; CDR3 protein: CASSRGLAESYEQYF; CDR3 DNA: TGTGCCAGCAGCCGTGGACTAGCGGAGTCCTACGAGCAGTACTTC
V gene: TRBV6-5; D gene: -; clone size: -; J gene: TRBJ2-3; CDR3 protein: CASNRDYTDTQYF; CDR3 DNA: TGTGCCAGCAACCGCGACTACACAGATACGCAGTATTTT
V gene: TRBV9; D gene: TRBD1; clone size: -; J gene: TRBJ2-7; CDR3 protein: CASSATGIGEQYF; CDR3 DNA: TGTGCCAGCAGCGCGACAGGGATCGGCGAGCAGTACTTC
V gene: TRBV7-2; D gene: TRBD2; clone size: -; J gene: TRBJ2-3; CDR3 protein: CASSFGLASTDTQYF; CDR3 DNA: TGTGCCAGCAGCTTTGGACTAGCTAGCACAGATACGCAGTATTTT
V gene: TRBV5-1; D gene: TRBD1; clone size: -; J gene: TRBJ2-5; CDR3 protein: CASSFGQGGGETQYF; CDR3 DNA: TGCGCCAGCAGCTTCGGACAGGGAGGAGGAGAGACCCAGTACTTC
V gene: TRBV10-1; D gene: -; clone size: -; J gene: TRBJ2-3; CDR3 protein: CASSEGQVSYTQYF; CDR3 DNA: TGCGCCAGCAGTGAAGGCCAGGTTTCTTATACGCAGTATTTT
V gene: TRBV7-8; D gene: -; clone size: -; J gene: TRBJ2-1; CDR3 protein: CASSLGEASYNEQFF; CDR3 DNA: TGTGCCAGCAGCTTAGGCGAGGCGTCCTACAATGAGCAGTTCTTC
V gene: TRBV30; D gene: -; clone size: -; J gene: TRBJ1-6; CDR3 protein: CAWSVKGAYNSPLHF; CDR3 DNA: TGTGCCTGGAGTGTTAAGGGGGCCTATAATTCACCCCTCCACTTT
V gene: TRBV11-2; D gene: -; clone size: -; J gene: TRBJ2-2; CDR3 protein: CASSLEVHASSTGELFF; CDR3 DNA: TGTGCCAGCAGCTTAGAAGTTCACGCCTCGAGCACCGGGGAGCTGTTTTTT
V gene: TRBV18; D gene: -; clone size: -; J gene: TRBJ2-7; CDR3 protein: CASSPPAGTYEQYF; CDR3 DNA: TGTGCCAGCTCACCACCGGCAGGTACCTACGAGCAGTACTTC
V gene: TRBV11-2; D gene: -; clone size: -; J gene: TRBJ2-1; CDR3 protein: CASSLRSGTLYNEQFF; CDR3 DNA: TGTGCCAGCAGCTTACGATCGGGAACTCTCTACAATGAGCAGTTCTTC
V gene: TRBV5-1; D gene: TRBD1; clone size: -; J gene: TRBJ1-2; CDR3 protein: CASSPSTGSHGYTF; CDR3 DNA: TGCGCCAGCAGCCCGTCGACAGGGTCCCATGGCTACACCTTC
V gene: TRBV5-1; D gene: TRBD1; clone size: -; J gene: TRBJ1-1; CDR3 protein: CASSLGQGGTEAFF; CDR3 DNA: TGCGCCAGCAGCTTAGGACAGGGTGGAACTGAAGCTTTCTTT
V gene: TRBV27; D gene: -; clone size: -; J gene: TRBJ1-2; CDR3 protein: CASSLRGRLYGYTF; CDR3 DNA: TGTGCCAGCAGTTTAAGGGGCAGGCTCTATGGCTACACCTTC
V gene: TRBV3-1/TRBV3-2; D gene: TRBD2; clone size: -; J gene: TRBJ2-2; CDR3 protein: CASSQGLAGGELFF; CDR3 DNA: TGTGCCAGCAGCCAAGGACTAGCGGGAGGGGAGCTGTTTTTT
V gene: TRBV7-9; D gene: TRBD1; clone size: -; J gene: TRBJ2-3; CDR3 protein: CASSPPRGTGSPDTQYF; CDR3 DNA: TGTGCCAGCAGCCCCCCGCGCGGGACAGGGAGTCCAGATACGCAGTATTTT
V gene: TRBV6-5; D gene: TRBD1; clone size: -; J gene: TRBJ1-1; CDR3 protein: CVSSYSTGGGTEAFF; CDR3 DNA: TGTGTCAGCAGTTACTCCACAGGGGGGGGCACTGAAGCTTTCTTT
V gene: TRBV27; D gene: TRBD2; clone size: -; J gene: TRBJ2-1; CDR3 protein: CASSLWGLAGGLDVEQFF; CDR3 DNA: TGTGCCAGCAGTTTATGGGGACTAGCGGGAGGTTTAGACGTTGAGCAGTTCTTC
V gene: TRBV12-3/TRBV12-4; D gene: -; clone size: -; J gene: TRBJ1-2; CDR3 protein: CASTPDRNYGYTF; CDR3 DNA: TGTGCCAGCACCCCGGACAGAAACTATGGCTACACCTTC
V gene: TRBV6-1; D gene: -; clone size: -; J gene: TRBJ2-7; CDR3 protein: CASSDETAAYVIEQYF; CDR3 DNA: TGTGCCAGCAGTGATGAGACTGCCGCTTACGTAATCGAGCAGTACTTC
V gene: TRBV14; D gene: -; clone size: -; J gene: TRBJ2-3; CDR3 protein: CASSQGPALDTQYF; CDR3 DNA: TGTGCCAGCAGCCAAGGACCAGCGCTTGATACGCAGTATTTT
V gene: TRBV6-5; D gene: -; clone size: -; J gene: TRBJ2-1; CDR3 protein: CASGNGPRFNEQFF; CDR3 DNA: TGTGCCAGCGGCAATGGTCCCAGGTTCAATGAGCAGTTCTTC
V gene: TRBV7-3; D gene: -; clone size: -; J gene: TRBJ2-1; CDR3 protein: CASSQSGANEQFF; CDR3 DNA: TGTGCCAGCAGCCAGTCTGGGGCCAATGAGCAGTTCTTC
V gene: TRBV11-2; D gene: TRBD2; clone size: -; J gene: TRBJ2-7; CDR3 protein: CASSLVGGGTYEQYF; CDR3 DNA: TGTGCCAGCAGCTTAGTTGGCGGGGGGACCTACGAGCAGTACTTC
V gene: TRBV10-1; D gene: TRBD2; clone size: -; J gene: TRBJ2-1; CDR3 protein: CASSVSGDYNEQFF; CDR3 DNA: TGCGCCAGCAGTGTTAGCGGGGACTACAATGAGCAGTTCTTC
V gene: TRBV11-2; D gene: -; clone size: -; J gene: TRBJ2-3; CDR3 protein: CASSLPSTDTQYF; CDR3 DNA: TGTGCCAGCAGCTTACCGAGCACAGATACGCAGTATTTT
V gene: TRBV2; D gene: TRBD1; clone size: -; J gene: TRBJ1-5; CDR3 protein: CASSDRGLIQPQHF; CDR3 DNA: TGTGCCAGCAGTGACAGGGGGCTGATTCAGCCCCAGCATTTT
V gene: TRBV7-6; D gene: -; clone size: -; J gene: TRBJ2-7; CDR3 protein: CASSLVTAGASYEQYF; CDR3 DNA: TGTGCCAGCAGCTTAGTCACGGCAGGGGCCTCCTACGAGCAGTACTTC
V gene: TRBV7-3; D gene: -; clone size: -; J gene: TRBJ2-2; CDR3 protein: CASSLIGGDNTGELFF; CDR3 DNA: TGTGCCAGCAGCTTAATAGGGGGAGATAACACCGGGGAGCTGTTTTTT
V gene: TRBV7-8; D gene: TRBD2; clone size: -; J gene: TRBJ2-7; CDR3 protein: CASSRTSGTRSYEQYF; CDR3 DNA: TGTGCCAGCAGCCGGACTAGCGGGACCCGATCCTACGAGCAGTACTTC
V gene: TRBV5-8; D gene: -; clone size: -; J gene: TRBJ2-1; CDR3 protein: CATRPPGNEQFF; CDR3 DNA: TGTGCCACTAGACCCCCGGGAAATGAGCAGTTCTTC
V gene: TRBV29-1; D gene: TRBD2; clone size: -; J gene: TRBJ2-1; CDR3 protein: CSVEAEIGRGEQFF; CDR3 DNA: TGCAGCGTTGAAGCCGAAATCGGGAGGGGTGAGCAGTTCTTC
V gene: TRBV2; D gene: TRBD1; clone size: -; J gene: TRBJ2-7; CDR3 protein: CASNRGGAPLEQYF; CDR3 DNA: TGTGCCAGCAATCGAGGGGGCGCGCCCCTCGAGCAGTACTTC
V gene: TRBV5-1; D gene: -; clone size: -; J gene: TRBJ1-3; CDR3 protein: CASSLGNSGNTIYF; CDR3 DNA: TGCGCCAGCAGCTTGGGTAACTCTGGAAACACCATATATTTT
V gene: TRBV7-8; D gene: TRBD2; clone size: -; J gene: TRBJ2-3; CDR3 protein: CASSLGRGLPTDTQYF; CDR3 DNA: TGTGCCAGCAGCTTAGGGAGGGGACTACCCACAGATACGCAGTATTTT
V gene: TRBV19; D gene: -; clone size: -; J gene: TRBJ1-3; CDR3 protein: CASSIDPIAKGNTIYF; CDR3 DNA: TGTGCCAGTAGTATAGATCCAATAGCAAAAGGAAACACCATATATTTT
V gene: TRBV7-3; D gene: -; clone size: -; J gene: TRBJ1-2; CDR3 protein: CASSLESGRGRQNGYTF; CDR3 DNA: TGTGCCAGCAGCTTAGAGTCCGGGAGGGGAAGGCAGAATGGCTACACCTTC